Sequencing of this TCR beta chain was carried out in a study of T cells expressing NK-cell markers. At the level of the study: Cells sorted as CD3+CD56+NKG2C+, CD3+CD56+NKG2C- and CD3+CD56-NKG2C+ T cells supplied the TCR beta repertoires.

The length of the CDR3 is 16 residues. CDR1 and CDR2 from the germline V gene are SGHDT and YYEEEE. Of note for this clonotype: Its cognate antigen is unknown.

Regarding the study as a whole: Dominant NKG2C+ clonotypes were found to form about 1.0-7.0% of CD8+ T cells in six donors.

TCRdb processed the 5' RACE reads again and assigns one entry to each CDR3 protein, with no DNA. Its listing shows fewer than 300,000 distinct CDR3 sequences. This chain joins TRBV5-6 and TRBJ1-6; without DNA, the TCRdb call of TRBD1 cannot be checked. The sample was blood T cells: a sorted CD56 or NKG2C T cell subset, CD4+ or CD8+ T cells, or bulk PBMC T cells (not recorded which). The origin of this receptor is a woman between 18 and 70 years old in good health. CDR3 amino acids: CASSPEGRGYNSPLHF.